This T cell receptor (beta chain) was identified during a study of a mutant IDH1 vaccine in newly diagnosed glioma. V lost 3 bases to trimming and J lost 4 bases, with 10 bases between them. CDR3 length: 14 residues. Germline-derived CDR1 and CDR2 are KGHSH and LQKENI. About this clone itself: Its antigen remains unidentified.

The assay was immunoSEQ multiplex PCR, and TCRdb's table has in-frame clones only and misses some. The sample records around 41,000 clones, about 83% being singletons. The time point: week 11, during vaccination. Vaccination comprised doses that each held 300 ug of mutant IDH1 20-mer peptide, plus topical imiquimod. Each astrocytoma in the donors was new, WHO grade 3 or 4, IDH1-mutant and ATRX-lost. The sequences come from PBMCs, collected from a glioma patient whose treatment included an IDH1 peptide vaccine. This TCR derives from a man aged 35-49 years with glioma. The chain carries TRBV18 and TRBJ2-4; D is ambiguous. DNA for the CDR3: TGTGCCAGCTCACCTACAGTGTCTAAAAACATTCAGTACTTC. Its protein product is CASSPTVSKNIQYF.